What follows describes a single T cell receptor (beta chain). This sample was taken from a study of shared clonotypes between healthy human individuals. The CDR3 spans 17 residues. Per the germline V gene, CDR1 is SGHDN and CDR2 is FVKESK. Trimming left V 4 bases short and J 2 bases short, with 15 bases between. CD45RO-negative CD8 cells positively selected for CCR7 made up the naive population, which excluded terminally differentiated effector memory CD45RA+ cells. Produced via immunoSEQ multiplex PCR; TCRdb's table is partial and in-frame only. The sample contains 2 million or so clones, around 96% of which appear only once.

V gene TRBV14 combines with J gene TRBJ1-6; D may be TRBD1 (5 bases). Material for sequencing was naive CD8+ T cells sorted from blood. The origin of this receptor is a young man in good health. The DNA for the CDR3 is TGTGCCAGCAGCCGATCAGGGAGTGTGGCCTATAATTCACCCCTCCACTTT. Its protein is CASSRSGSVAYNSPLHF.